This T cell receptor (beta chain) originates from a study of T-cell reconstitution after alpha-beta-depleted transplantation in children. This clonotype was seen a few times. Its antigen is not identified. This sample's TCRbeta library carried unique molecular identifier barcodes. TCRdb reprocessed the PCR reads via MiXCR and lists one record per CDR3 protein. The table lists fewer than 700,000 distinct CDR3 sequences, 10% to 15% of them singletons. Study-level results: Once a year had passed after transplant, T-cell counts and diversity came mostly from newly produced T cells. There were some patients whose high TCRbeta diversity at day 60 came from surviving recipient T cells and thymic progenitors. There were reportedly several hundred expanded graft clones from which alpha-beta T cells came about two months after transplant.

The TCR sequence derives from a male patient aged 10 to 17 who had a stem cell transplant for acute myeloid leukemia, so the T cells may come from the graft donor. Specimen: PBMCs, mostly from graft donor cells, collected 360 days after TCRalphabeta/CD19-depleted stem cell transplant.

The CDR3 is CASGVREIRRETQYF. The CDR3, as DNA: TGTGCCAGCGGAGTCCGAGAGATCCGTCGAGAGACCCAGTACTTC. The chain employs TRBV3-1 and TRBJ2-5; D remains ambiguous. This CDR3 comprises 15 residues. The V gene lost 8 bases and the J gene lost 4 bases, with 20 bases spanning the gap. In germline, CDR1 is LGHDT, CDR2 YNNKEL (reference sequence).